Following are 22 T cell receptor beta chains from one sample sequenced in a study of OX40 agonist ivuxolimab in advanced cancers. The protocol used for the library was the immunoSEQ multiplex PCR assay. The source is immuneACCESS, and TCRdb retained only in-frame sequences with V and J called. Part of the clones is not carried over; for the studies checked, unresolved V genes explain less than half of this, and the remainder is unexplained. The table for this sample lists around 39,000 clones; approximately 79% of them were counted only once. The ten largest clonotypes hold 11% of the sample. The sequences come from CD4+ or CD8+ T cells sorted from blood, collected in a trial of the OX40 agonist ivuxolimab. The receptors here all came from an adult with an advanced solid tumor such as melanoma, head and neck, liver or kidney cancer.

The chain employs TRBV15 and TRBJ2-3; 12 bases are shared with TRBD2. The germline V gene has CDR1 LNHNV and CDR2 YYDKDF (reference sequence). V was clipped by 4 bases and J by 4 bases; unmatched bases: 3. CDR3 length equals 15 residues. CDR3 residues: CATSKTSGGSDTQYF. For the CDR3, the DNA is TGTGCCACCAGCAAGACTAGCGGGGGTTCAGATACGCAGTATTTT.

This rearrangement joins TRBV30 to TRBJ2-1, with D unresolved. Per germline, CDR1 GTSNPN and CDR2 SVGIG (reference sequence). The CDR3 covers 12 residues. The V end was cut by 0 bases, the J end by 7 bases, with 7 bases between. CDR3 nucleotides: TGTGCCTGGAGTGTACATCGGAATGAGCAGTTCTTC. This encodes CAWSVHRNEQFF.

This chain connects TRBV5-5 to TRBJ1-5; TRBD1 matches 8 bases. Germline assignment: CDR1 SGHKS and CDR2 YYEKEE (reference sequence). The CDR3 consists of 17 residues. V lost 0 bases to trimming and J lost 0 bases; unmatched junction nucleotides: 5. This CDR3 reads CASSLEWTGISNQPQHF. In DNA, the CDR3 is TGTGCCAGCAGCTTGGAGTGGACAGGGATTAGCAATCAGCCCCAGCATTTT.

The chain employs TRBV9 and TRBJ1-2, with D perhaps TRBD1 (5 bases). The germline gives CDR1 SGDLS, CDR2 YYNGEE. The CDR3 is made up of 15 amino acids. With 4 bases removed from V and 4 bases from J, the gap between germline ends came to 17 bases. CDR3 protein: CASSPGDGRGYGYTF. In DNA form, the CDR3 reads TGTGCCAGCAGCCCCGGGGACGGGAGAGGCTATGGCTACACCTTC.

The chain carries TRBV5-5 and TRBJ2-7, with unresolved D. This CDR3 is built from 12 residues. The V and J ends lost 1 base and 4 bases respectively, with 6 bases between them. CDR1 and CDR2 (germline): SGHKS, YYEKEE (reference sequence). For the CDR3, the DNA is TGTGCCAGCAGCTTGCGAGAATACGAGCAGTACTTC. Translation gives CASSLREYEQYF.

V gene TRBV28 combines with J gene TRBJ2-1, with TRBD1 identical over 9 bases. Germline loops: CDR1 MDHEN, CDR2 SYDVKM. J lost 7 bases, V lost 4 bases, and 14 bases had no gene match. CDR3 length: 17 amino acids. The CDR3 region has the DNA TGTGCCAGCAGTTCAGCAATAAACAGGGGGCTTCAGAATGAGCAGTTCTTC. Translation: CASSSAINRGLQNEQFF.

The CDR3 region has the DNA TGTGCCAGCAGCGAACCGGGACAGGGAATCGAGCAGTACTTC. Amino acids: CASSEPGQGIEQYF. The chain uses TRBV6-1 and TRBJ2-7, with 9 bases fitting TRBD1. The CDR3 totals 14 residues. V was pared by 6 bases and J by 6 bases, with 9 bases of the junction left unmatched. Germline CDR1 reads MNHNS; CDR2 reads SASEGT.

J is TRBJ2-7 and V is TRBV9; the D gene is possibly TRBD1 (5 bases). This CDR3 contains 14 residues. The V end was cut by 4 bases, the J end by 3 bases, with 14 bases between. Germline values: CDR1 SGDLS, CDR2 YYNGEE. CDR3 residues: CASSPDSGIYEQYF. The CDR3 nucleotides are TGTGCCAGCAGCCCCGACAGTGGGATCTACGAGCAGTACTTC.

CDR3 in DNA: TGTGCCAGCAGTTCCCGGAGGTTCCAAGAGACCCAGTACTTC. As protein: CASSSRRFQETQYF. The chain couples TRBV28 to TRBJ2-5, with D possibly being TRBD2 (5 bases). Trimming pared 4 bases from V and 1 base from J, leaving 10 bases between. The CDR3 length is 14 residues. The V gene's germline CDR1 is MDHEN and CDR2 SYDVKM.

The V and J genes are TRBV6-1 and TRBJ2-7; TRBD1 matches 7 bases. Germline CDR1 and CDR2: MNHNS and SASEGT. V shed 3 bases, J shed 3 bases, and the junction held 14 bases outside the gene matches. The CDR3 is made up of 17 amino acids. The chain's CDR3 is CASSDYGTADRFYEQYF. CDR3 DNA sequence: TGTGCCAGCAGTGACTACGGGACAGCGGACAGGTTCTACGAGCAGTACTTC.

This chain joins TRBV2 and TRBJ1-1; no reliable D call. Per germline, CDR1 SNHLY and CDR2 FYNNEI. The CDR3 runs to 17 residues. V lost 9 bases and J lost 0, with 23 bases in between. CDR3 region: CARAVTPGMRVNTEAFF. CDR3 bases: TGTGCCAGAGCAGTTACTCCGGGGATGAGAGTGAACACTGAAGCTTTCTTT.

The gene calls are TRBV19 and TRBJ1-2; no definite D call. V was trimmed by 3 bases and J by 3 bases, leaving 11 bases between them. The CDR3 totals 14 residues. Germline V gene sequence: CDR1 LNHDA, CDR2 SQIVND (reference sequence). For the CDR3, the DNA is TGTGCCAGTAGTATTGGTACAGTTTACTATGGCTACACCTTC. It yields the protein CASSIGTVYYGYTF.

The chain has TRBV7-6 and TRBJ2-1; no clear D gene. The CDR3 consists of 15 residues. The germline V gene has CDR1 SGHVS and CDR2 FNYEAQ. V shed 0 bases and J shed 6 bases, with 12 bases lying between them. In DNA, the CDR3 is TGTGCCAGCAGCTTAGCGTCGTGGGTCTCCAATGAGCAGTTCTTC. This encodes CASSLASWVSNEQFF.

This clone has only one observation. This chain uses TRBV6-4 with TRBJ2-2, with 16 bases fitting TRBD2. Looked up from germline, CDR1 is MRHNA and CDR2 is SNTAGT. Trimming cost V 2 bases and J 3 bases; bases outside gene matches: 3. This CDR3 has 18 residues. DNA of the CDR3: TGTGCCAGCAGTGACCCGGGACTAGCGGGGGGGCACACCGGGGAGCTGTTTTTT. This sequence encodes CASSDPGLAGGHTGELFF.

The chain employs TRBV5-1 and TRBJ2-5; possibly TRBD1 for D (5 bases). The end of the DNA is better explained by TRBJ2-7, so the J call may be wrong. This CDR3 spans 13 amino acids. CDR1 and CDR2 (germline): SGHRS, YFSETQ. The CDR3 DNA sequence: TGCGCCAGCAGCTTGTTAGGGGTCTACGAGCAGTACTTC. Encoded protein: CASSLLGVYEQYF.

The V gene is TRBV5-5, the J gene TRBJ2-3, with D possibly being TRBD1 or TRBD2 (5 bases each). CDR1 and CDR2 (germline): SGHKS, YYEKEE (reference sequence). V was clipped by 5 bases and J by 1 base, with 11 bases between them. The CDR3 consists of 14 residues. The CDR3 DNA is TGTGCCAGCAGAAAGGGACCGGGCACAGATACGCAGTATTTT. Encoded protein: CASRKGPGTDTQYF.

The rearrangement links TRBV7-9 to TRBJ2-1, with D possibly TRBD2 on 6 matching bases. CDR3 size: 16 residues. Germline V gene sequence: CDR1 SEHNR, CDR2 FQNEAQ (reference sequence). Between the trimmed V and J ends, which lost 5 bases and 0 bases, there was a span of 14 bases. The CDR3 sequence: CASSPRDSSSYNEQFF. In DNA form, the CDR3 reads TGTGCCAGCAGCCCGCGGGACTCCAGCTCCTACAATGAGCAGTTCTTC.

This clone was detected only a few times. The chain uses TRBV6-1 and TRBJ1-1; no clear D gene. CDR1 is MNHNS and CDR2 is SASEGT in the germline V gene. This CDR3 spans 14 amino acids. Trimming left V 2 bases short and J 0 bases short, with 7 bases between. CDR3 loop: CASSEPTMNTEAFF. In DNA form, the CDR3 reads TGTGCCAGCAGTGAACCTACCATGAACACTGAAGCTTTCTTT.

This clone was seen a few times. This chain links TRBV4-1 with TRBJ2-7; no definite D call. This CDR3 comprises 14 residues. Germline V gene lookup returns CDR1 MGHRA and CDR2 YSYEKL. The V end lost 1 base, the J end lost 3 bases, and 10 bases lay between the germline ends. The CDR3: CASSQGQQYYEQYF. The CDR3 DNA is TGCGCCAGCAGCCAAGGGCAGCAATACTACGAGCAGTACTTC.

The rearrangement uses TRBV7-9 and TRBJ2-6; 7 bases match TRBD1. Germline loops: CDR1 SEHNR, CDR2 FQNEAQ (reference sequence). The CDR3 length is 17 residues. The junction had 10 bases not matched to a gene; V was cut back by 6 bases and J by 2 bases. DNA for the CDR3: TGTGCCAGCAGAGGTGGGGACAGCACAGCTGGGGCCAACGTCCTGACTTTC. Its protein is CASRGGDSTAGANVLTF. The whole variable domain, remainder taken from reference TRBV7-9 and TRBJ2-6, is DTGVSQNPRHKITKRGQNVTFRCDPISEHNRLYWYRQTLGQGPEFLTYFQNEAQLEKSRLLSDRFSAERPKGSFSTLEIQRTEQGDSAMYLCASRGGDSTAGANVLTFGAGSRLTVL.

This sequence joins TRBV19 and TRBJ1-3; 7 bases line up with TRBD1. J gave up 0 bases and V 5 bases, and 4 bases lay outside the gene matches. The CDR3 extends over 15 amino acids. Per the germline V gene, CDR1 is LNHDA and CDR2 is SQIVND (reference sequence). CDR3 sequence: CASSAGQSSGNTIYF. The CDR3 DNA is TGTGCCAGTAGTGCGGGACAGAGCTCTGGAAACACCATATATTTT.

CDR3 amino acids: CASSLPSGGANEQFF. DNA of the CDR3: TGTGCCAGCAGCTTACCCAGCGGGGGGGCCAATGAGCAGTTCTTC. V usage is TRBV7-8 and J usage is TRBJ2-1; 10 bases agree with TRBD2. Trimming cost V 2 bases and J 6 bases; bases outside gene matches: 4. Germline CDR1 SGHVS, CDR2 FQNEAQ. The CDR3 is made up of 15 amino acids.